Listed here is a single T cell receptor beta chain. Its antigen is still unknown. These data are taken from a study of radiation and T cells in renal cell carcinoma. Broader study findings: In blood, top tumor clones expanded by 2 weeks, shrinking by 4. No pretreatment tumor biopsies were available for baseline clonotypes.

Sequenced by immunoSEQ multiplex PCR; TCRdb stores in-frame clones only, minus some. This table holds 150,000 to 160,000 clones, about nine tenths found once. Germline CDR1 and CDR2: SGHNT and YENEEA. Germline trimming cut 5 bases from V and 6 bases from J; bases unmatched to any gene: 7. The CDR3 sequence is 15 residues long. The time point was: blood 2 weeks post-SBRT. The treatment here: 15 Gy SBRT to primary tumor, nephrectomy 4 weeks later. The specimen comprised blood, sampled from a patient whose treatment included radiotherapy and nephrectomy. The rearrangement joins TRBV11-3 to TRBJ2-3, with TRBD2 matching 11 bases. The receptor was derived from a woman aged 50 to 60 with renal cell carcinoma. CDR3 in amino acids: CASSLSSGGWDTQYF. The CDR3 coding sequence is TGTGCCAGCAGCCTGTCTAGCGGGGGGTGGGATACGCAGTATTTT. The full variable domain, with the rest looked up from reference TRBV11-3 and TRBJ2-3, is EAGVVQSPRYKIIEKKQPVAFWCNPISGHNTLYWYLQNLGQGPELLIRYENEEAVDDSQLPKDRFSAERLKGVDSTLKIQPAELGDSAVYLCASSLSSGGWDTQYFGPGTRLTVL.